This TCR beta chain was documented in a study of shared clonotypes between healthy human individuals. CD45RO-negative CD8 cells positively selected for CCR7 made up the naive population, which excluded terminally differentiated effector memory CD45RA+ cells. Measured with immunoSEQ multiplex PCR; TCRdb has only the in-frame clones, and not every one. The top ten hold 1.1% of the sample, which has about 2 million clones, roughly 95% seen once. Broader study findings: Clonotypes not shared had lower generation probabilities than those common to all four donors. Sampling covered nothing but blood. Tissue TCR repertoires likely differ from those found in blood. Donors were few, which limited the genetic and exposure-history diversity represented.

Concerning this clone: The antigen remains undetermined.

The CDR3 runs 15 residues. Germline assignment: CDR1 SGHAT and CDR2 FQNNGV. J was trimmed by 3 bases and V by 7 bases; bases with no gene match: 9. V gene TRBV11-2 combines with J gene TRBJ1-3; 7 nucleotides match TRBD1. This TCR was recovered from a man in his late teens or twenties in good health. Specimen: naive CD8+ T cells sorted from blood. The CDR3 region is CASTSGDRNGNTIYF. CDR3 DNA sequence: TGTGCCAGCACCTCGGGGGACAGAAATGGAAACACCATATATTTT. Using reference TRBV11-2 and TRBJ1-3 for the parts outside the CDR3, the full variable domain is EAGVAQSPRYKIIEKRQSVAFWCNPISGHATLYWYQQILGQGPKLLIQFQNNGVVDDSQLPKDRFSAERLKGVDSTLKIQPAKLEDSAVYLCASTSGDRNGNTIYFGEGSWLTVV.